The present entry profiles one T cell receptor beta chain with its context. Sorted regulatory T cells were CD4-positive, CD25-high and CD127-low or negative. The sample belongs to a study of B cell selection in AIRE deficiency. TCRdb's copy holds only in-frame clones and misses some; the assay was immunoSEQ multiplex PCR. The sample has 23,000 or so clones; about 93% are singletons. V dropped 6 bases and J dropped 4; count of bases not matched to a gene: 7. The CDR3 runs 15 residues. The germline gives CDR1 MNHNY, CDR2 SVGAGI (reference sequence). The chain has TRBV6-6 and TRBJ2-5, with TRBD1 identical over 11 bases. The sequenced material came from CD4+CD25+ Tregs sorted from PBMCs. The receptor was derived from a human donor in good health. CDR3: CASRRDRGWRETQYF. In nucleotides, the CDR3 is TGTGCCAGCAGGCGGGACAGGGGGTGGAGAGAGACCCAGTACTTC.